This T cell receptor beta chain was observed in a study of blood T cell repertoires in COVID-19. Patients in Seattle were enrolled during active infection, then followed longitudinally. Germline CDR1 reads MNHEY; CDR2 reads SMNVEV (reference sequence). The CDR3 covers 15 residues. V was clipped by 1 base and J by 1 base, with 10 bases between them. As processed by the authors: The assay estimated nucleated cells by amplifying reference gene primers. Using immunoSEQ multiplex PCR, the repertoire was profiled, and TCRdb retains in-frame clones only, with some absent. That table furnishes V, J and clone size, whereas the DNA furnished D and trimming. This repertoire shows 200,000 to 250,000 clones, about 83% found once; its top ten account for about 1.3%.

Sequencing input: peripheral blood. This receptor was obtained from a woman aged 25-40 years with COVID-19, enrolled during active disease. The chain is built from TRBV27 and TRBJ1-1; possibly TRBD1 for D (5 bases). CDR3: CASSLWGGANTEAFF. The CDR3 region has the DNA TGTGCCAGCAGTTTATGGGGAGGGGCGAACACTGAAGCTTTCTTT.